This T cell receptor beta chain was identified during a study of cytomegalovirus exposure and HLA in healthy donors. V was shortened by 4 bases and J by 1 base, with 7 bases between the two germline ends. This CDR3 has 13 residues. Germline CDR1 and CDR2: SGHVS and FNYEAQ. A note on this clone: Its antigen remains unknown.

Clones were read by immunoSEQ multiplex PCR, and TCRdb kept only the in-frame ones, dropping some. Of approximately 200,000 clones in the sample, about 81% were seen once. Separate from the roughly 730-subject first cohort, the roughly 120-subject validation cohort was the one that the donors belonged to. Broader study findings: Cytomegalovirus association was listed for under 200 TCR beta chains. The finding came from a later analysis; first-cohort TCR clusters tended to co-occur in the roughly 120 validation repertoires. Most TCR sequences proved rare, with some public TCRs found in many donors.

This chain uses TRBV7-6 with TRBJ1-1; weak D call: TRBD1 (5 bases). The receptor's source is a woman aged 25 to 39 in good health and CMV-seronegative. The sequencing sample was made of PBMCs. Written as DNA, the CDR3 is TGTGCCAGCAGCTCTGACAGGAACACTGAAGCTTTCTTT. Protein: CASSSDRNTEAFF.